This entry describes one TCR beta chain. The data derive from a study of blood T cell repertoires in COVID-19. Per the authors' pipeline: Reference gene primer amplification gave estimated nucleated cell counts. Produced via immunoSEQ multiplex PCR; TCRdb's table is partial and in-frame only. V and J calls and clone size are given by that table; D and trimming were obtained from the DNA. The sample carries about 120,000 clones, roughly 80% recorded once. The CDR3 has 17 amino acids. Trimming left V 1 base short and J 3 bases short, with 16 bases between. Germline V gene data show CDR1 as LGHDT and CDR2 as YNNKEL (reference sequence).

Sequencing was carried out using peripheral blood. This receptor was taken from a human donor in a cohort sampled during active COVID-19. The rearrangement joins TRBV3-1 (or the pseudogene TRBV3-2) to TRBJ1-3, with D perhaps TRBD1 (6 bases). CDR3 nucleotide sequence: TGTGCCAGCAGCCAAGGGGGCAGGGGAATCTATGGAAACACCATATATTTT. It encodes CASSQGGRGIYGNTIYF.